The next 29 T cell receptor beta chains were all read from a single sample in a study of T cells after posttransplantation cyclophosphamide. Using immunoSEQ multiplex PCR, the repertoire was profiled, and TCRdb retains in-frame clones only, with some absent. The table lists 30,000 to 40,000 clones, with no singletons. Sequencing used PBMCs. These receptors were collected from a man over 45 in good health, CMV-negative, and a related stem cell transplant donor.

At least ten counts were recorded for this clone. This rearrangement joins TRBV5-1 to TRBJ1-1; D might be TRBD1 (6 bases). Germline CDR1 is SGHRS and CDR2 is YFSETQ. The CDR3 has 13 amino acids. With 3 bases removed from V and 5 bases from J, the gap between germline ends came to 11 bases. The CDR3 loop is CASSSTGLTEAFF. The CDR3, as DNA: TGCGCCAGCAGCTCTACAGGGTTGACTGAAGCTTTCTTT.

The table lists this clone with many counts. The chain carries TRBV6-1 and TRBJ2-7; 8 bases map to TRBD2. This CDR3 spans 12 amino acids. CDR1 MNHNS and CDR2 SASEGT come from the germline V gene. V shed 5 bases, J shed 7 bases, and the junction held 4 bases outside the gene matches. CDR3 DNA sequence: TGTGCCAGCAGTTGGGCTAGCGGGGAGCAGTACTTC. Its protein product is CASSWASGEQYF.

The J gene is TRBJ1-5, the V gene TRBV18; 10 bases are shared with TRBD1. Germline V gene sequence: CDR1 KGHSH, CDR2 LQKENI. The trim removed 3 bases at V and 6 bases at J, leaving 8 bases unmatched. The CDR3 contains 16 residues. The DNA for the CDR3 is TGTGCCAGCTCACCGACGGGACAGGGGATGGGTCAGCCCCAGCATTTT. Encoded protein: CASSPTGQGMGQPQHF.

This clone has at least ten counts. The chain has TRBV29-1 and TRBJ1-1, with D perhaps matching TRBD1 (5 bases). V gave up 6 bases and J gave up 4 bases, with 15 bases separating them. In germline, CDR1 is SQVTM, CDR2 ANQGSEA. The CDR3 is 13 amino acids. CDR3 residues: CSVPRGGSTEAFF. In DNA form, the CDR3 reads TGCAGCGTCCCTCGTGGGGGGAGCACTGAAGCTTTCTTT.

This clone was counted between two and nine times. This chain uses TRBV7-6 with TRBJ2-5, with TRBD1 matching 9 bases. CDR1 and CDR2 from the germline V gene are SGHVS and FNYEAQ. The trim removed 1 base at V and 5 bases at J, leaving 5 bases unmatched. This CDR3 has 15 amino acids. CDR3 loop: CASSLEDRGGETQYF. The CDR3 nucleotides read TGTGCCAGCAGCTTAGAAGACAGGGGGGGGGAGACCCAGTACTTC.

There are many counts of this clone. This sequence joins TRBV19 and TRBJ1-1, with D maybe TRBD1 (5 bases). The germline V and J ends were trimmed by 5 bases and 6 bases, with 22 bases remaining between them. Germline values: CDR1 LNHDA, CDR2 SQIVND (reference sequence). The CDR3 loop spans 16 amino acids. The CDR3 nucleotides read TGTGCCAGTAGTCTCGGAAGTAAGCTTCGGGGGGCTGAAGCTTTCTTT. Amino acids: CASSLGSKLRGAEAFF.

This clone was counted ten times or more. The J gene is TRBJ1-3, the V gene TRBV7-9; D remains ambiguous. The germline V gene has CDR1 SEHNR and CDR2 FQNEAQ (reference sequence). This CDR3 region has 16 residues. Trimming stripped 6 bases from V and 0 bases from J, with 15 bases between. The CDR3 sequence: CASRNSRSSSGNTIYF. The CDR3 DNA follows: TGTGCCAGCAGGAATTCGAGGTCCTCCTCTGGAAACACCATATATTTT. Full variable domain (missing parts from reference TRBV7-9 and TRBJ1-3): DTGVSQNPRHKITKRGQNVTFRCDPISEHNRLYWYRQTLGQGPEFLTYFQNEAQLEKSRLLSDRFSAERPKGSFSTLEIQRTEQGDSAMYLCASRNSRSSSGNTIYFGEGSWLTVV.

This clone was detected ten times or more. The rearrangement uses TRBV7-9 and TRBJ2-7; D may be TRBD1 (6 bases). Germline V CDR1 and CDR2: SEHNR, FQNEAQ (reference sequence). With 4 bases removed from V and 6 bases from J, the gap between germline ends came to 16 bases. CDR3 size: 14 residues. Here the CDR3 DNA reads TGTGCCAGCAGCTGGACAGCGAACACCTTCGAGCAGTACTTC. Its translation is CASSWTANTFEQYF. The variable domain in full, with the rest retrieved from reference TRBV7-9 and TRBJ2-7, is DTGVSQNPRHKITKRGQNVTFRCDPISEHNRLYWYRQTLGQGPEFLTYFQNEAQLEKSRLLSDRFSAERPKGSFSTLEIQRTEQGDSAMYLCASSWTANTFEQYFGPGTRLTVT.

This clone was observed many times. The chain joins TRBV5-1 to TRBJ2-1; 10 bases align to TRBD2. J lost 4 bases, V lost 3 bases, and 4 bases had no gene match. The CDR3 has 15 amino acids. Germline CDR1 reads SGHRS; CDR2 reads YFSETQ. The CDR3 sequence is CASSSSSGGYNEQFF. In DNA, the CDR3 is TGCGCCAGCAGCTCATCTAGCGGGGGATACAATGAGCAGTTCTTC.

The sample holds many counts of this clone. The chain links TRBV29-1 to TRBJ2-1; 7 bases are a match to TRBD2. Looked up from germline, CDR1 is SQVTM and CDR2 is ANQGSEA. The V and J ends lost 2 bases and 0 bases, in that order; junction bases with no gene match: 1. The CDR3 sequence is 14 residues long. The CDR3 region is CSVESGDSYNEQFF. DNA of the CDR3: TGCAGCGTTGAAAGCGGGGACTCCTACAATGAGCAGTTCTTC.

This clone appeared many times. The genes are TRBV14 and TRBJ2-5; unclear D gene. Germline V CDR1 and CDR2: SGHDN, FVKESK. Trimming took off 4 bases at V and 5 bases at J, with 11 bases between the two ends. This CDR3 has 13 residues. CDR3 nucleotides: TGTGCCAGCAGCCTTAGCCTCGGGGAGACCCAGTACTTC. This translates into CASSLSLGETQYF.

This clone was seen ten or more times. The chain couples TRBV7-3 to TRBJ2-5, with a possible D match to TRBD2 (5 bases). This CDR3 has 15 residues. V shed 3 bases and J shed 5 bases, with 16 bases lying between them. Germline assignment: CDR1 SGHTA and CDR2 FQGTGA. DNA for the CDR3: TGTGCCAGCAGCTTTAGTGGCACCCCGGGGGAGACCCAGTACTTC. This translates into CASSFSGTPGETQYF.

This clone appeared many times. V gene TRBV18 combines with J gene TRBJ2-3; D may be TRBD1 (7 bases). V lost 2 bases and J 4 bases, leaving 13 bases between the germline ends. Germline V CDR1 and CDR2: KGHSH, LQKENI. CDR3 length: 15 amino acids. The CDR3 reads CASSPGARGADTQYF. CDR3 nucleotide sequence: TGTGCCAGCTCACCAGGGGCCAGGGGGGCAGATACGCAGTATTTT.

The rearrangement links TRBV7-3 to TRBJ2-1; 8 nucleotides line up with TRBD2. This CDR3 comprises 16 residues. The V gene's germline CDR1 is SGHTA and CDR2 FQGTGA. V gave up 5 bases and J gave up 4 bases; unmatched junction bases: 10. CDR3 in DNA: TGTGCCAGCAGCCCCTTGGGACTAGTGGTGTACAATGAGCAGTTCTTC. It encodes CASSPLGLVVYNEQFF.

In its sample, this clone was seen many times. The gene calls are TRBV9 and TRBJ2-7; a weak D match, TRBD1 (7 bases). The V end was cut by 4 bases, the J end by 0 bases, with 20 bases between. CDR3 length: 17 residues. CDR1 SGDLS and CDR2 YYNGEE come from the germline V gene. CDR3 sequence: CASSLRQGGLSSYEQYF. The CDR3, as DNA: TGTGCCAGCAGCCTCAGACAGGGAGGCTTAAGCTCCTACGAGCAGTACTTC.

This clone was recorded at least ten times. V gene TRBV9 combines with J gene TRBJ2-7, with D possibly matching TRBD1 (6 bases). The CDR3 length is 14 residues. The germline gives CDR1 SGDLS, CDR2 YYNGEE. Trimming took off 0 bases at V and 2 bases at J, with 9 bases between the two ends. CDR3 bases: TGTGCCAGCAGCGTAGTAGGGGGTCCCTACGAGCAGTACTTC. As protein: CASSVVGGPYEQYF.

This clone was detected ten times or more. The rearrangement uses TRBV10-1 and TRBJ2-1, with TRBD2 matching 10 bases. The J segment lost 1 base and the V segment lost 0 bases, leaving 9 bases of the junction unmatched. Germline loops: CDR1 WNHNN, CDR2 SYGVQD (reference sequence). The CDR3 spans 19 residues. The CDR3 DNA reads TGCGCCAGCAGTGAGTCAGGGCCTAGCGGGAGTGGGTCCTACAATGAGCAGTTCTTC. It is translated as CASSESGPSGSGSYNEQFF.

This clone has ten or more counts. The chain has TRBV27 and TRBJ2-1; TRBD1 aligns across 7 bases. The CDR3 loop spans 14 amino acids. Germline V gene lookup returns CDR1 MNHEY and CDR2 SMNVEV (reference sequence). Losses at the gene ends were 6 bases for V and 4 bases for J; bases not matched to a gene: 6. CDR3 region: CASRDRILYNEQFF. Written as DNA, the CDR3 is TGTGCCAGCAGGGACAGGATACTTTACAATGAGCAGTTCTTC.

This clone came up many times. CDR3 sequence: CSVQGQGAWGYTF. The CDR3, as DNA: TGCAGCGTCCAAGGACAGGGGGCATGGGGCTACACCTTC. The chain couples TRBV29-1 to TRBJ1-2; 11 nucleotides agree with TRBD1. CDR3 size: 13 residues. J was trimmed by 8 bases and V by 6 bases; bases with no gene match: 8. From germline, CDR1 is SQVTM and CDR2 ANQGSEA.

This clone was picked up many times. The CDR3 DNA reads as TGCAGCGTTGTAGGGAGGGGAGCGAACACCGGGGAGCTGTTTTTT. Translated: CSVVGRGANTGELFF. The rearrangement uses TRBV29-1 and TRBJ2-2; 7 bases are a match to TRBD2. The junction had 5 bases not matched to a gene; V was cut back by 4 bases and J by 0 bases. The CDR3 has 15 amino acids. Germline-derived CDR1 and CDR2 are SQVTM and ANQGSEA.

This clone was counted only a few times. The chain uses TRBV9 and TRBJ2-2; D is ambiguous. Trimming pared 0 bases from V and 1 base from J, leaving 10 bases between. From germline, CDR1 is SGDLS and CDR2 YYNGEE. The CDR3 is made up of 16 amino acids. The chain's CDR3 is CASSVGVSLNTGELFF. The CDR3 coding sequence is TGTGCCAGCAGCGTAGGAGTTAGTTTGAACACCGGGGAGCTGTTTTTT.

This clone was seen ten or more times. The chain is built from TRBV7-8 and TRBJ1-2; D call uncertain. Deletions cut 3 bases from V and 5 bases from J, with 10 bases between. CDR1 SGHVS and CDR2 FQNEAQ come from the germline V gene. This CDR3 is built from 13 residues. CDR3 in DNA: TGTGCCAGCAGCTTTAGAGGTGCTTATGGCTACACCTTC. It specifies CASSFRGAYGYTF.

Ten or more counts support this clone. The chain employs TRBV30 and TRBJ2-7; possibly TRBD1 for D (5 bases). The V gene lost 2 bases and the J gene lost 2 bases, with 7 bases spanning the gap. CDR3 size: 12 residues. Germline lookup yields CDR1 GTSNPN and CDR2 SVGIG (reference sequence). CDR3 bases: TGTGCCTGGAGTATGACAGCCTACGAGCAGTACTTC. Amino acids: CAWSMTAYEQYF.

The rearrangement links TRBV28 to TRBJ2-1; 12 nucleotides match TRBD2. This CDR3 spans 15 amino acids. The V and J ends lost 3 bases and 9 bases, in that order; junction bases with no gene match: 6. Germline CDR1 is MDHEN and CDR2 is SYDVKM. CDR3 coding DNA: TGTGCCAGCAGTTTCCTAGCGGGAGGGCCGGGTGAGCAGTTCTTC. Translating gives CASSFLAGGPGEQFF.

This clone has a count of ten or more. This rearrangement joins TRBV18 to TRBJ1-2; possibly TRBD1 for D (5 bases). The V gene lost 3 bases and the J gene lost 6 bases, with 11 bases spanning the gap. Germline assignment: CDR1 KGHSH and CDR2 LQKENI. This CDR3 has 13 amino acids. The CDR3 protein is CASSPSQGDGYTF. The CDR3 DNA reads as TGTGCCAGCTCACCCTCACAAGGGGATGGCTACACCTTC.

This clone has a count of ten or more. This chain uses TRBV6-5 with TRBJ1-1; possibly TRBD1 for D (6 bases). Deletions cut 5 bases from V and 1 base from J, with 11 bases between. Looked up from germline, CDR1 is MNHEY and CDR2 is SVGAGI. The CDR3 has 14 amino acids. Here the CDR3 reads CASSTRTENTEAFF. CDR3 sequence (DNA): TGTGCCAGCAGTACACGGACAGAGAACACTGAAGCTTTCTTT.

The rearrangement uses TRBV7-8 and TRBJ1-2; 7 bases are shared with TRBD1. V lost 5 bases, J lost 8 bases, and 14 bases stayed unmatched. Germline CDR1 reads SGHVS; CDR2 reads FQNEAQ. The CDR3 extends over 15 amino acids. The chain's CDR3 is CASSAAPTTGVGYTF. The CDR3, as DNA: TGTGCCAGCAGCGCCGCACCAACCACAGGGGTCGGCTACACCTTC.

Many counts were recorded for this clone. This chain connects TRBV6-6 to TRBJ1-5; 7 bases map to TRBD1. The length of the CDR3 is 15 residues. CDR1 and CDR2 (germline): MNHNY, SVGAGI (reference sequence). With 2 bases clipped from V and 6 bases from J, the junction kept 7 bases outside the gene matches. The CDR3, as DNA: TGTGCCAGCAGTTACCACGACAGGGTCGGTCAGCCCCAGCATTTT. Translation gives CASSYHDRVGQPQHF.

This clone was picked up many times. This rearrangement joins TRBV5-1 to TRBJ1-2; TRBD1 aligns across 8 bases. The CDR3 covers 14 residues. Germline V gene sequence: CDR1 SGHRS, CDR2 YFSETQ. V shed 1 base and J 2 bases; nucleotides not matched to a gene: 1. The CDR3 sequence: CASSLRTGNYGYTF. In DNA form, the CDR3 reads TGCGCCAGCAGCTTGAGGACAGGGAACTATGGCTACACCTTC.